This T cell receptor (beta chain) was sequenced in a study of T cells in Graves' hyperthyroidism and ophthalmopathy. Findings of the study overall: Ophthalmopathy was told apart from stable hyperthyroidism by a 13 V-J model.

The V end lost 6 bases, the J end lost 2 bases, and 10 bases lay between the germline ends. CDR1 and CDR2 (germline): LNHDA, SQIVND (reference sequence). The CDR3 is made up of 13 amino acids. There were TCR beta CDR3 regions amplified from RNA transcripts. A first-round RT-PCR of the TCR CDR3 used the HTBI primer set. In TCRdb, the multiplex PCR reads were re-called with MiXCR into one record per CDR3 protein. The sample has fewer than 650,000 distinct CDR3 sequences; roughly 13% are singletons. Thyroid ultrasound, orbital computed tomography, clinical symptoms, and serum thyroxine and TRAb underpinned diagnoses. Isolation of PBMCs was performed on 8.5 to 10 ml fresh peripheral blood. At least ten counts were recorded for this clonotype. No antigen is known for it.

J is TRBJ1-1 and V is TRBV19; perhaps TRBD1 as D (6 bases). The sequence derives from a woman in her 30s with Graves' hyperthyroidism that later progressed to Graves' ophthalmopathy. The specimen was blood. The CDR3: CASSRGSNTEAFF. CDR3 nucleotides: TGTGCCAGTAGCAGGGGTAGCAACACTGAAGCTTTCTTT.